The 32 T cell receptor beta chains reported below all come from one sample, sequenced in a study of a mutant IDH1 vaccine in newly diagnosed glioma. The time point is: week 35, safety follow-up. One vaccine dose held 300 ug of mutant IDH1 20-mer peptide and came with topical imiquimod. Sequenced by immunoSEQ multiplex PCR; TCRdb stores in-frame clones only, minus some. The sample shows around 60,000 clones, more than 80% of them seen only once. No antigen has been assigned to these receptors. This specimen was PBMCs, taken from a glioma patient whose treatment included an IDH1 peptide vaccine. These receptors originate from a man aged 40-50 years with glioma.

The CDR3 protein is CASSLESSDSYNEQFF. CDR3 nucleotides: TGTGCCAGCAGCTTAGAGTCTAGCGACTCCTACAATGAGCAGTTCTTC. The rearrangement joins TRBV11-3 to TRBJ2-1; tentatively, D is TRBD2 (6 bases). From germline, CDR1 is SGHNT and CDR2 YENEEA. The V and J ends lost 0 bases and 0 bases respectively, with 9 bases between them. The CDR3 sequence is 16 residues long.

V is TRBV29-1 and J is TRBJ1-1; no definite D call. The CDR3 loop spans 11 amino acids. Germline CDR1 reads SQVTM; CDR2 reads ANQGSEA. Between the trimmed V and J ends, which lost 2 bases and 7 bases, there was a span of 8 bases. The CDR3 coding sequence is TGCAGCGTTGAAATTCGAGGTGAAGCTTTCTTT. Protein: CSVEIRGEAFF.

Here the CDR3 reads CASSYSGGHITLHF. CDR3 bases: TGTGCCAGCAGTTACTCGGGGGGTCATATCACCCTCCACTTT. This sequence joins TRBV6-5 and TRBJ1-6, with D possibly being TRBD1 (5 bases). Trimming took 0 bases from V and 14 from J, leaving 14 bases between them. This CDR3 has 14 residues. The V gene's germline CDR1 is MNHEY and CDR2 SVGAGI.

The V and J genes are TRBV10-3 and TRBJ1-1; D is perhaps TRBD1 (6 bases). V lost 10 bases, J lost 6 bases, and 12 bases lay in between. Germline V gene data show CDR1 as ENHRY and CDR2 as SYGVKD. The CDR3 runs 11 residues. CDR3 sequence: CATQGFSEAFF. The CDR3 DNA is TGTGCCACCCAGGGGTTCTCTGAAGCTTTCTTT.

This clone is a singleton in its sample. The chain joins TRBV5-1 to TRBJ1-2, with no clear D. Germline V gene sequence: CDR1 SGHRS, CDR2 YFSETQ. The CDR3 covers 14 residues. Trimming left V 4 bases short and J 4 bases short, with 14 bases between. The CDR3 sequence is CASSPDGFIYGYTF. The CDR3 DNA sequence: TGCGCCAGCAGCCCGGACGGTTTTATCTATGGCTACACCTTC.

This CDR3 reads CASSLLGLTNIQYF. The CDR3 nucleotides read TGCGCCAGCAGCTTACTGGGACTTACAAACATTCAGTACTTC. The chain employs TRBV5-1 and TRBJ2-4, with D possibly matching TRBD2 (6 bases). The CDR3 has 14 residues. The V gene lost 2 bases and the J gene lost 6 bases, with 12 bases spanning the gap. Germline-derived CDR1 and CDR2 are SGHRS and YFSETQ.

The V and J genes are TRBV9 and TRBJ2-5; 8 bases map to TRBD1. The CDR3 is 15 residues long. Germline loops: CDR1 SGDLS, CDR2 YYNGEE. V shed 5 bases, J shed 2 bases, and the junction held 8 bases outside the gene matches. This CDR3 is CASSAGTGYQETQYF. Written as DNA, the CDR3 is TGTGCCAGCAGTGCCGGGACAGGCTATCAAGAGACCCAGTACTTC.

The rearrangement uses TRBV6-1 and TRBJ2-2, with 10 bases identical to TRBD2. The germline CDR1 and CDR2 sequences are MNHNS and SASEGT. The length of the CDR3 is 16 residues. Trimming took 2 bases from V and 5 from J; bases not matched to a gene: 5. The CDR3: CASSEIAGGGTGELFF. In DNA, the CDR3 is TGTGCCAGCAGTGAAATAGCGGGAGGCGGGACCGGGGAGCTGTTTTTT.

This clone occurred once. V gene TRBV7-2 combines with J gene TRBJ2-5; TRBD2 might be the D (7 bases). The CDR3 spans 15 residues. Trimming removed 5 bases from V and 1 base from J, with 14 bases in between. Germline CDR1 and CDR2: SGHTA and FQGNSA. CDR3 region: CASSTGGGPQETQYF. CDR3 sequence (DNA): TGTGCCAGCAGCACGGGCGGGGGCCCCCAAGAGACCCAGTACTTC.

The chain has TRBV5-6 and TRBJ2-1, with 16 bases matching TRBD2. The germline V gene has CDR1 SGHDT and CDR2 YYEEEE. The V gene end was trimmed by 3 bases and the J gene end by 10 bases; junction bases not matched to a gene: 13. The length of the CDR3 is 18 residues. The chain's CDR3 is CASSSGLAGGPSQKEQFF. As DNA, the CDR3 is TGTGCCAGCAGCTCGGGACTAGCGGGAGGGCCTTCCCAAAAGGAGCAGTTCTTC.

The rearrangement joins TRBV9 to TRBJ2-3; a possible D gene is TRBD2 (5 bases). The CDR3 length is 13 residues. Trimming removed 2 bases at V and 1 base at J, with 5 bases between. Per the germline V gene, CDR1 is SGDLS and CDR2 is YYNGEE. The CDR3 is CASSVGGTDTQYF. The DNA for the CDR3 is TGTGCCAGCAGCGTCGGGGGCACAGATACGCAGTATTTT.

The chain recombines TRBV7-9 with TRBJ1-2; TRBD1 is a possible D gene (5 bases). Germline V CDR1 and CDR2: SEHNR, FQNEAQ (reference sequence). Between the trimmed V and J ends, which lost 6 bases and 2 bases, there was a span of 13 bases. The CDR3 contains 14 residues. For the CDR3, the DNA is TGTGCCAGCAGACCACCAGGGTGGAACTATGGCTACACCTTC. It encodes CASRPPGWNYGYTF.

The rearrangement joins TRBV10-2 to TRBJ2-1, with TRBD2 matching over 9 bases. V gave up 6 bases and J gave up 4 bases; unmatched junction bases: 4. This CDR3 is built from 14 residues. Germline CDR1 reads WSHSY; CDR2 reads SAAADI. The CDR3 is CASRASGEYNEQFF. The CDR3 bases are TGCGCCAGCAGAGCTAGCGGGGAATACAATGAGCAGTTCTTC.

The V gene is TRBV5-1, the J gene TRBJ1-1; the D is unclear. Trimming cost V 0 bases and J 0 bases, with 18 bases left between them. CDR1 is SGHRS and CDR2 is YFSETQ in the germline V gene. This CDR3 contains 18 residues. The CDR3 region has the DNA TGCGCCAGCAGCTTGGTCGCTGGGGTCAGAGGCATGAACACTGAAGCTTTCTTT. Translating it yields CASSLVAGVRGMNTEAFF.

The rearrangement joins TRBV27 to TRBJ1-5; TRBD1 is a possible D gene (5 bases). The germline V gene encodes CDR1 MNHEY and CDR2 SMNVEV (reference sequence). The CDR3 is 17 residues long. The V end was cut by 0 bases, the J end by 4 bases, with 16 bases between. The CDR3 is CASSLSGGLRSNQPQHF. The DNA for the CDR3 is TGTGCCAGCAGTTTATCGGGGGGACTCAGATCGAATCAGCCCCAGCATTTT.

Only a few counts were recorded for this clone. The chain couples TRBV14 to TRBJ1-1; a possible D gene is TRBD1 (5 bases). V was cut by 0 bases and J by 10 bases, with 12 bases left in between. The CDR3 totals 13 residues. Germline CDR1 reads SGHDN; CDR2 reads FVKESK. The CDR3 coding sequence is TGTGCCAGCAGCCAAGAATTGGGGGGAATAGCTTTCTTT. It yields the protein CASSQELGGIAFF. The whole variable domain, filled in from reference TRBV14 and TRBJ1-1, reads EAGVTQFPSHSVIEKGQTVTLRCDPISGHDNLYWYRRVMGKEIKFLLHFVKESKQDESGMPNNRFLAERTGGTYSTLKVQPAELEDSGVYFCASSQELGGIAFFGQGTRLTVV.

The sample holds a few counts of this clone. CDR3 loop: CASSVAGRNTEAFF. CDR3 nucleotides: TGTGCCAGCAGCGTCGCAGGGAGAAACACTGAAGCTTTCTTT. The V call is TRBV7-9, the J call TRBJ1-1; possibly TRBD1 for D (5 bases). V shed 5 bases and J shed 2 bases, with 12 bases lying between them. CDR1 is SEHNR, CDR2 FQNEAQ, per germline (reference sequence). CDR3 length: 14 residues.

The chain has TRBV29-1 and TRBJ1-5; 8 bases are a match to TRBD1. The germline V gene encodes CDR1 SQVTM and CDR2 ANQGSEA. V shed 7 bases, J shed 5 bases, and the junction held 7 bases outside the gene matches. The CDR3 extends over 13 amino acids. Here the CDR3 reads CSARTGIYQPQHF. The DNA for the CDR3 is TGCAGCGCAAGGACAGGGATTTATCAGCCCCAGCATTTT. Filled out from reference TRBV29-1 and TRBJ1-5, the complete variable domain reads SAVISQKPSRDICQRGTSLTIQCQVDSQVTMMFWYRQQPGQSLTLIATANQGSEATYESGFVIDKFPISRPNLTFSTLTVSNMSPEDSSIYLCSARTGIYQPQHFGDGTRLSIL.

The chain has TRBV7-2 and TRBJ2-1, with D unclear. V lost 2 bases and J 9 bases, leaving 8 bases between the germline ends. Germline CDR1 SGHTA, CDR2 FQGNSA. The CDR3 spans 12 residues. CDR3: CASSLTVGEQFF. For the CDR3, the DNA is TGTGCCAGCAGCTTAACCGTTGGTGAGCAGTTCTTC.

The CDR3: CASSLLGTDTQYF. The CDR3 nucleotides are TGCGCCAGCAGCTTATTGGGCACAGATACGCAGTATTTT. The chain links TRBV4-3 to TRBJ2-3; D uncertain. With 5 bases removed from V and 1 base from J, the gap between germline ends came to 7 bases. The CDR3 is 13 amino acids. The germline CDR1 and CDR2 sequences are LGHNA and YSLEER.

This clone was counted only a few times. This chain connects TRBV10-3 to TRBJ2-2; no reliable D call. Germline assignment: CDR1 ENHRY and CDR2 SYGVKD. This CDR3 has 13 residues. Trimming shortened V by 4 bases and J by 1 base, and 4 bases separated the two germline ends. In DNA form, the CDR3 reads TGTGCCATCAGTGGCGGGAACACCGGGGAGCTGTTTTTT. This codes for CAISGGNTGELFF.

This sequence joins TRBV2 and TRBJ1-2; a weak D match, TRBD1 (5 bases). Germline CDR1 reads SNHLY; CDR2 reads FYNNEI. This CDR3 is 13 amino acids long. V was cut by 9 bases and J by 4 bases, with 15 bases left in between. CDR3 amino acids: CASRTGPSYGYTF. The DNA for the CDR3 is TGTGCCAGTAGGACGGGGCCTAGCTATGGCTACACCTTC.

The genes are TRBV9 and TRBJ2-7; TRBD2 might be the D (5 bases). The CDR3 is made up of 14 amino acids. Germline V gene lookup returns CDR1 SGDLS and CDR2 YYNGEE. V lost 0 bases to trimming and J lost 6 bases, with 13 bases between them. The CDR3 sequence is CASSVAGGSGEQYF. Written as DNA, the CDR3 is TGTGCCAGCAGCGTAGCTGGTGGGAGTGGCGAGCAGTACTTC.

The chain has TRBV10-3 and TRBJ2-5, with D possibly matching TRBD1 (5 bases). CDR3 size: 14 residues. The germline V and J ends were trimmed by 0 bases and 4 bases, with 9 bases remaining between them. Germline CDR1 and CDR2: ENHRY and SYGVKD. The chain's CDR3 is CAISESQGRETQYF. The CDR3 DNA is TGTGCCATCAGTGAGTCGCAGGGTAGAGAGACCCAGTACTTC.

J is TRBJ2-7 and V is TRBV6-4; TRBD1 agrees at 9 bases. Germline CDR1 MRHNA, CDR2 SNTAGT. V lost 4 bases, J lost 7 bases, and 8 bases stayed unmatched. The CDR3 length is 14 residues. The CDR3 sequence: CASSAQTGGGEQYF. The CDR3 nucleotides are TGTGCCAGCAGTGCTCAAACAGGGGGCGGGGAGCAGTACTTC.

This clone was recorded once. The rearrangement uses TRBV5-5 and TRBJ2-6, with D unresolved. The V gene's germline CDR1 is SGHKS and CDR2 YYEKEE (reference sequence). V was shortened by 4 bases and J by 2 bases, with 4 bases between the two germline ends. This CDR3 is built from 13 residues. CDR3 in DNA: TGTGCCAGCAGCAGGCCTGGGGCCAACGTCCTGACTTTC. Its translation is CASSRPGANVLTF.

This chain uses TRBV15 with TRBJ2-2; D is uncertain. The CDR3 is 14 residues long. Looked up from germline, CDR1 is LNHNV and CDR2 is YYDKDF (reference sequence). The V end lost 0 bases, the J end lost 7 bases, and 9 bases lay between the germline ends. The CDR3 loop reads CATSRDRVGGELFF. CDR3 coding DNA: TGTGCCACCAGCAGAGATCGAGTGGGCGGGGAGCTGTTTTTT. Based on the CDR3 plus reference TRBV15 and TRBJ2-2, the full variable domain is DAMVIQNPRYQVTQFGKPVTLSCSQTLNHNVMYWYQQKSSQAPKLLFHYYDKDFNNEADTPDNFQSRRPNTSFCFLDIRSPGLGDTAMYLCATSRDRVGGELFFGEGSRLTVL.

This chain uses TRBV7-9 with TRBJ1-3; maybe TRBD1 (5 bases). Germline-derived CDR1 and CDR2 are SEHNR and FQNEAQ (reference sequence). The ends were cut back, 5 bases at V and 2 bases at J, with 13 bases in the middle. This CDR3 comprises 15 residues. CDR3 protein: CASSPRGVPGNTIYF. CDR3 in DNA: TGTGCCAGCAGCCCCCGGGGGGTGCCTGGAAACACCATATATTTT.

The chain is built from TRBV19 and TRBJ2-5; the D call may be TRBD1 or TRBD2 (5 bases each). This CDR3 region has 15 residues. V was trimmed by 5 bases and J by 1 base, leaving 14 bases between them. Germline V gene sequence: CDR1 LNHDA, CDR2 SQIVND (reference sequence). CDR3 in amino acids: CASSEAGSLQETQYF. Here the CDR3 DNA reads TGTGCCAGTAGTGAGGCAGGGAGCCTCCAAGAGACCCAGTACTTC.

The chain has TRBV27 and TRBJ2-1; 7 positions match TRBD1. The germline CDR1 and CDR2 sequences are MNHEY and SMNVEV (reference sequence). V gave up 2 bases and J gave up 9 bases; unmatched junction bases: 4. The CDR3 covers 13 residues. CDR3 nucleotide sequence: TGTGCCAGCAGTTTAGGACAGGAGAGTGAGCAGTTCTTC. It is translated as CASSLGQESEQFF.

Turning to this clone: Different DNA sequences within this sample yield the same CDR3. The V gene is TRBV9, the J gene TRBJ1-2, with D perhaps TRBD1 (5 bases). Germline loops: CDR1 SGDLS, CDR2 YYNGEE. Trimming stripped 0 bases from V and 3 bases from J, with 15 bases between. The CDR3 is 16 amino acids. The CDR3 coding sequence is TGTGCCAGCAGCGTAGCTCCCGGGGCAGGCGACTATGGCTACACCTTC. Its translation is CASSVAPGAGDYGYTF. Together with reference TRBV9 and TRBJ1-2, the CDR3 gives the full variable domain: DSGVTQTPKHLITATGQRVTLRCSPRSGDLSVYWYQQSLDQGLQFLIQYYNGEERAKGNILERFSAQQFPDLHSELNLSSLELGDSALYFCASSVAPGAGDYGYTFGSGTRLTVV.

The V and J genes are TRBV9 and TRBJ2-2, with 11 nucleotides matching TRBD2. Trimming at V came to 6 bases and at J to 0 bases, leaving 10 bases not matched to a gene. Germline V CDR1 and CDR2: SGDLS, YYNGEE. The CDR3 is made up of 18 amino acids. The CDR3, as DNA: TGTGCCAGCATCCAAGGACTAGCGGGCCCCGCGAACACCGGGGAGCTGTTTTTT. Its translation: CASIQGLAGPANTGELFF.